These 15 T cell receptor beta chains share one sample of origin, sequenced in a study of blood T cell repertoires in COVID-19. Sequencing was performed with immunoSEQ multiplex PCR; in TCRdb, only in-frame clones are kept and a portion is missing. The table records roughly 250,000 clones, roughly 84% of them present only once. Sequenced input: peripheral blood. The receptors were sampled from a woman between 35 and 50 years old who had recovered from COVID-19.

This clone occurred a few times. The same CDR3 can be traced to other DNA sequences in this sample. CDR3 sequence (DNA): TGTGCCAGTAGTATAGGGACAGGGGTTAATCAGCCCCAGCATTTT. Translated, it gives CASSIGTGVNQPQHF. The rearrangement links TRBV19 to TRBJ1-5, with 9 bases that match TRBD1. The CDR3 totals 15 residues. Unmatched junction bases numbered 2, after V lost 1 base and J lost 4 bases. Germline V gives CDR1 LNHDA, CDR2 SQIVND (reference sequence).

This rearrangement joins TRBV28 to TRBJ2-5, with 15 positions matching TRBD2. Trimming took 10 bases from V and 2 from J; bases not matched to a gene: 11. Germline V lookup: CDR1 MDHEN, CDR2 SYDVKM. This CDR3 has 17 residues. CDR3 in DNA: TGTGCCACCTACCCGGGACTAGCGGGGGGTGGGCAAGAGACCCAGTACTTC. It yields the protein CATYPGLAGGGQETQYF.

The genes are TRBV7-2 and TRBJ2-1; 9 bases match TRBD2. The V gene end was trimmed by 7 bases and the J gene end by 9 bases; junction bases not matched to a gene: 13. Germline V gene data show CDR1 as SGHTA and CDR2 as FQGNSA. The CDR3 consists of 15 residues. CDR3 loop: CASTPPAGGPSEQFF. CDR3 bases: TGTGCCAGCACCCCCCCGGCGGGAGGGCCCAGTGAGCAGTTCTTC.

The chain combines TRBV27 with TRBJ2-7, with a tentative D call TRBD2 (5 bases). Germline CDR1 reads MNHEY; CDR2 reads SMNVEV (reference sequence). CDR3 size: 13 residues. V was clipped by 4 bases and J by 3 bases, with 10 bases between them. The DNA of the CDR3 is TGTGCCAGCAGTTGGGCTCGGGGCTACGAGCAGTACTTC. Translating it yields CASSWARGYEQYF.

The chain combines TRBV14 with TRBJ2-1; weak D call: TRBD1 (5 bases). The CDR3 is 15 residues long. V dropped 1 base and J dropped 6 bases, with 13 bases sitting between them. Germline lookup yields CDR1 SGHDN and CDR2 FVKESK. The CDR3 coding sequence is TGTGCCAGCAGCCAAGGGTGGGGAAGGGGCAATGAGCAGTTCTTC. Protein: CASSQGWGRGNEQFF. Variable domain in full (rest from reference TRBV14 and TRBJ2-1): EAGVTQFPSHSVIEKGQTVTLRCDPISGHDNLYWYRRVMGKEIKFLLHFVKESKQDESGMPNNRFLAERTGGTYSTLKVQPAELEDSGVYFCASSQGWGRGNEQFFGPGTRLTVL.

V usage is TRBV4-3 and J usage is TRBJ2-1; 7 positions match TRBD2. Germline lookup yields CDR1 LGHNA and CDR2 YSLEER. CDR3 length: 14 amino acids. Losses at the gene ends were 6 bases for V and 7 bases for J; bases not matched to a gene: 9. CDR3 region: CASSPWGGRNEQFF. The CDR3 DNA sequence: TGCGCCAGCAGTCCTTGGGGGGGACGGAATGAGCAGTTCTTC.

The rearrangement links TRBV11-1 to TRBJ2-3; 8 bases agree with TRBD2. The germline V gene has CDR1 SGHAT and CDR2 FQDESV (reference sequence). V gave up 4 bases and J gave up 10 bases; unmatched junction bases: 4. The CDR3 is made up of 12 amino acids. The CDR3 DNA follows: TGTGCCAGCAGCTCGGGGGGGGCGGCGCAGTATTTT. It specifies CASSSGGAAQYF.

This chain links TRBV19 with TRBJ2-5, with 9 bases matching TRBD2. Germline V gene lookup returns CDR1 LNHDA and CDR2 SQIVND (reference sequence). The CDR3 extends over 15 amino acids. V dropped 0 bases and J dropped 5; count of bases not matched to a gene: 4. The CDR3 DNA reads TGTGCCAGTAGTATAGAGCGGGGGGGCCGGGAGACCCAGTACTTC. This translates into CASSIERGGRETQYF.

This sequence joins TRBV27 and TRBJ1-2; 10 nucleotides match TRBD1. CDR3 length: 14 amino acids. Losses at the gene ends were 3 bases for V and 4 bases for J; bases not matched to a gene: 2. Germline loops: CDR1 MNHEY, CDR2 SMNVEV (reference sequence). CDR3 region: CASSLGQGIYGYTF. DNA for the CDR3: TGTGCCAGCAGTTTGGGACAGGGGATCTATGGCTACACCTTC.

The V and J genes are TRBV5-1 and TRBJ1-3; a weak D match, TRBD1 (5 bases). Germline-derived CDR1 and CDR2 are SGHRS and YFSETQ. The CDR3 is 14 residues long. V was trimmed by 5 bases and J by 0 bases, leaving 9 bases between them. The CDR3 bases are TGCGCCAGCAGGCGCGACAGCTCTGGAAACACCATATATTTT. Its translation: CASRRDSSGNTIYF.

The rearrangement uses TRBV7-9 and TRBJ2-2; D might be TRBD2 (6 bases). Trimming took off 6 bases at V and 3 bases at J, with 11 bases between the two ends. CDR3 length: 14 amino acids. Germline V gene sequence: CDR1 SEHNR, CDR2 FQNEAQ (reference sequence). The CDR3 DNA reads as TGTGCCAGCAGGTCTTCGGGGGACACCGGGGAGCTGTTTTTT. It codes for CASRSSGDTGELFF. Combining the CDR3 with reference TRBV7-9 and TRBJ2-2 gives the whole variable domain DTGVSQNPRHKITKRGQNVTFRCDPISEHNRLYWYRQTLGQGPEFLTYFQNEAQLEKSRLLSDRFSAERPKGSFSTLEIQRTEQGDSAMYLCASRSSGDTGELFFGEGSRLTVL.

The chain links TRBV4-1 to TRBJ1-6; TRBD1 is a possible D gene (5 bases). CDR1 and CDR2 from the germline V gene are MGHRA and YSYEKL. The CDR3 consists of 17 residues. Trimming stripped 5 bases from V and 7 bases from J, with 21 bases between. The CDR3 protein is CASSGGAVSGLNSPLHF. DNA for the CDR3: TGCGCCAGCAGCGGAGGGGCCGTAAGTGGTTTGAATTCACCCCTCCACTTT.

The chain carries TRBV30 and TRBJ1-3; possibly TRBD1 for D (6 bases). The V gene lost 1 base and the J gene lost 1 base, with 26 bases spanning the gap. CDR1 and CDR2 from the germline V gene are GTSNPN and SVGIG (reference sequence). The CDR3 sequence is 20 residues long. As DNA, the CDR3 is TGTGCCTGGAGTGCCTTCGGGGGGGCATTATTATTTCCTTCTGGAAACACCATATATTTT. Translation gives CAWSAFGGALLFPSGNTIYF. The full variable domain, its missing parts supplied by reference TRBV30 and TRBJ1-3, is SQTIHQWPATLVQPVGSPLSLECTVEGTSNPNLYWYRQAAGRGLQLLFYSVGIGQISSEVPQNLSASRPQDRQFILSSKKLLLSDSGFYLCAWSAFGGALLFPSGNTIYFGEGSWLTVV.

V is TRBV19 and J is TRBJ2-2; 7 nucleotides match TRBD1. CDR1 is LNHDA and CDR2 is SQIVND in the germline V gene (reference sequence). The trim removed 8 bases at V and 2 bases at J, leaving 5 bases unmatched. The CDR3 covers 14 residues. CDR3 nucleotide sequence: TGTGCCAGTGGGCAGGGGGATAACACCGGGGAGCTGTTTTTT. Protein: CASGQGDNTGELFF.

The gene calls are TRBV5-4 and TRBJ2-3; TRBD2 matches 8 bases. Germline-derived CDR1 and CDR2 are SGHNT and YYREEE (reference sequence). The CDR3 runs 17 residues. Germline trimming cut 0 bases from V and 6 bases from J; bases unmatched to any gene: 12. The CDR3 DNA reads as TGTGCCAGCAGCTTGGCCTCGGTGCGGGGGGCGGGTGATACGCAGTATTTT. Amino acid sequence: CASSLASVRGAGDTQYF.